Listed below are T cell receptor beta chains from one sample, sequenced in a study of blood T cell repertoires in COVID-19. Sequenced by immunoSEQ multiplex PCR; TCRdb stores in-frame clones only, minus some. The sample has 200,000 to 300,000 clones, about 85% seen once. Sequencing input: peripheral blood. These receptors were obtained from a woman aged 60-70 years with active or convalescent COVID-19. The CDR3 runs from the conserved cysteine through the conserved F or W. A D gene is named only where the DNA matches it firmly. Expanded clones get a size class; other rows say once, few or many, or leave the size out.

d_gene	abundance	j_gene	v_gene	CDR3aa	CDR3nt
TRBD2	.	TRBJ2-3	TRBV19	CASSSRTSGRTDTQYF	TGTGCCAGTAGTTCTCGGACTAGCGGGAGGACAGATACGCAGTATTTT
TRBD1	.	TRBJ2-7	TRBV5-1	CASSLRTGYDEQYF	TGCGCCAGCAGCTTGCGGACAGGGTATGACGAGCAGTACTTC
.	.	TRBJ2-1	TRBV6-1	CASSDFGSEPGNEQFF	TGTGCCAGCAGTGACTTTGGGTCAGAGCCAGGCAATGAGCAGTTCTTC
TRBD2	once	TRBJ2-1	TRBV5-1	CASSFRGGSRPAGYNEQFF	TGCGCCAGCAGCTTCCGCGGGGGGAGTCGCCCGGCAGGCTACAATGAGCAGTTCTTC
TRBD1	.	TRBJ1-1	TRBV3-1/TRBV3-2	CASSPGTGPLGAFF	TGTGCCAGCAGCCCCGGGACAGGTCCTCTCGGAGCTTTCTTT
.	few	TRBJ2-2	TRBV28	CASSTRTGELFF	TGTGCCAGCAGTACCAGGACCGGGGAGCTGTTTTTT
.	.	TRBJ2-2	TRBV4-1	CASSQVFGGTGELFF	TGCGCCAGCAGCCAAGTGTTCGGGGGTACCGGGGAGCTGTTTTTT
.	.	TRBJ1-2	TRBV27	CASSLGANYGYTF	TGTGCCAGCAGTTTAGGAGCTAACTATGGCTACACCTTC
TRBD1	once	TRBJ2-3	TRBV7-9	CASSLARTGGETDTQYF	TGTGCCAGCAGCTTAGCGCGGACAGGGGGTGAGACAGATACGCAGTATTTT
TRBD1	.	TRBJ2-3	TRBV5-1	CASSRDSSTDTQYF	TGCGCCAGCAGCCGGGACAGTTCTACAGATACGCAGTATTTT
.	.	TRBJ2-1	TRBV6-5	CASIKTEYSYNEQFF	TGTGCCAGCATTAAGACAGAGTACTCCTACAATGAGCAGTTCTTC
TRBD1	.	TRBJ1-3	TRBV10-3	CASRDRAGDTIYF	TGTGCCTCCCGGGACAGGGCGGGGGACACCATATATTTT
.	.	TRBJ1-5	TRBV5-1	CASSSGGGMDQPQHF	TGCGCCAGCAGCTCGGGGGGGGGCATGGATCAGCCCCAGCATTTT
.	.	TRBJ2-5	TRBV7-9	CASSLAPVEETQYF	TGTGCCAGCAGCTTAGCGCCCGTGGAGGAGACCCAGTACTTC
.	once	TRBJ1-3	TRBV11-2	CASSSLDSDSQSSGNTIYF	TGTGCCAGCAGCTCTTTAGACTCAGACAGTCAGTCCTCTGGAAACACCATATATTTT
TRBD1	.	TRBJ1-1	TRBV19	CASSMGRGTEAFF	TGTGCCAGTAGTATGGGCAGGGGGACTGAAGCTTTCTTT
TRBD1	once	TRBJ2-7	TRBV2	CASRADRGSSYEQYF	TGTGCCAGCAGGGCCGACAGGGGGTCTTCCTACGAGCAGTACTTC
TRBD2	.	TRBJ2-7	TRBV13	CASSLGLAGVREQYF	TGTGCCAGCAGCTTAGGCCTAGCGGGAGTACGCGAGCAGTACTTC
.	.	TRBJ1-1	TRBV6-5	CASTRDFMNTEAFF	TGTGCCAGCACTAGGGACTTCATGAACACTGAAGCTTTCTTT
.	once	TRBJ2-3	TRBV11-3	CASSNLAHLTDTQYF	TGTGCCAGCAGCAACCTAGCGCACCTCACAGATACGCAGTATTTT
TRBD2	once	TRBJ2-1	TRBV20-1	CSASALVAGAFNEQFF	TGCAGTGCTAGTGCCCTAGTAGCGGGAGCTTTCAATGAGCAGTTCTTC
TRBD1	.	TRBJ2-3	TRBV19	CASSPLLPGGFSTDTQYF	TGTGCCAGTAGCCCCCTTCTACCAGGGGGCTTTAGCACAGATACGCAGTATTTT
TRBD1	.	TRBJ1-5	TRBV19	CATKRGPGQGRGQPQHF	TGTGCCACCAAAAGGGGCCCCGGACAGGGGAGAGGACAGCCCCAGCATTTT